These 8 T cell receptor beta chains were sequenced from one sample in a study of identical twins. TCRdb re-derived calls from the 5' RACE reads in MiXCR, one entry per CDR3 protein. This table has about 720,000 distinct CDR3 sequences, roughly 18% appearing once. The sample also formed part of further work on T cells expressing NK-cell markers.

The sample was PBMCs. All receptors come from a woman aged 18-29 years in good health.

The rearrangement uses TRBV12-3 or TRBV12-4 and TRBJ2-7; 8 nucleotides line up with TRBD2. Trimming at V came to 9 bases and at J to 3 bases, leaving 10 bases not matched to a gene. The CDR3 covers 14 residues. CDR3: CASLRREGGYEQYF. In nucleotides, the CDR3 is TGTGCCAGTCTCCGACGGGAGGGTGGCTACGAGCAGTACTTC.

In its sample, this clonotype was seen a few times. This chain joins TRBV10-3 and TRBJ2-3; 9 bases agree with TRBD2. Looked up from germline, CDR1 is ENHRY and CDR2 is SYGVKD. V lost 3 bases to trimming and J lost 2 bases; unmatched junction nucleotides: 6. The CDR3 is made up of 16 amino acids. CDR3 sequence reads: CAISESLAGATDTQYF. For the CDR3, the DNA is TGTGCCATCAGTGAATCCTTAGCGGGGGCCACAGATACGCAGTATTTT.

The CDR3 DNA reads as TGTGCCAGCAGCTTGGTTTCGGGAACCACCTACGAGCAGTACTTC. This sequence encodes CASSLVSGTTYEQYF. The chain combines TRBV5-5 with TRBJ2-7; maybe TRBD2 (5 bases). The V and J ends lost 0 bases and 2 bases respectively, with 12 bases between them. The germline gives CDR1 SGHKS, CDR2 YYEKEE (reference sequence). The CDR3 totals 15 residues.

The chain employs TRBV6-5 and TRBJ1-2; tentatively, D is TRBD1 (5 bases). The V end lost 0 bases, the J end lost 4 bases, and 9 bases lay between the germline ends. The CDR3 is 14 amino acids. From germline, CDR1 is MNHEY and CDR2 SVGAGI. The CDR3 region has the DNA TGTGCCAGCAGTTACTCGACGGGGGGCTATGGCTACACCTTC. The encoded protein is CASSYSTGGYGYTF.

The CDR3 protein is CSARGQPNQPQHF. The CDR3 DNA reads as TGCAGTGCTAGAGGACAACCCAATCAGCCCCAGCATTTT. The rearrangement joins TRBV20-1 to TRBJ1-5, with D uncertain. V lost 1 base and J 3 bases, leaving 7 bases between the germline ends. The CDR3 runs 13 residues. The germline gives CDR1 DFQATT, CDR2 SNEGSKA (reference sequence).

The chain carries TRBV12-3 or TRBV12-4 and TRBJ2-5, with D possibly being TRBD1 (5 bases). V was clipped by 8 bases and J by 1 base, with 14 bases between them. The CDR3 spans 14 residues. The chain's CDR3 is CASLDTGSQETQYF. CDR3 DNA sequence: TGTGCCAGCCTTGACACAGGTTCCCAAGAGACCCAGTACTTC.

This clonotype has only a few counts. This chain joins TRBV20-1 and TRBJ2-1; TRBD2 matches 7 bases. The CDR3 is 11 amino acids. V trimming: 1 base; J trimming: 9 bases; junction bases outside the gene matches: 0. The germline gives CDR1 DFQATT, CDR2 SNEGSKA (reference sequence). CDR3 loop: CSARGGGEQFF. The CDR3, as DNA: TGCAGTGCTAGAGGCGGGGGTGAGCAGTTCTTC.

This clonotype was seen only a few times. V gene TRBV20-1 combines with J gene TRBJ2-7; 9 bases align to TRBD1. Germline V gene sequence: CDR1 DFQATT, CDR2 SNEGSKA (reference sequence). V dropped 6 bases and J dropped 5; count of bases not matched to a gene: 11. This CDR3 region has 14 residues. CDR3: CSASTGGASHEQYF. The CDR3, as DNA: TGCAGTGCGTCTACAGGGGGCGCTTCCCACGAGCAGTACTTC.